These 15 T cell receptor beta chains share one sample of origin, sequenced in a study of T cells in narcolepsy. The repertoire was sequenced with immunoSEQ multiplex PCR; TCRdb's copy has only in-frame clones and lacks some. The repertoire holds about 32,000 clones, with roughly three quarters as singletons. Sequencing was performed on CD45RA- memory CD4+ T cells from PBMCs. The receptor set was obtained from a human donor with narcolepsy.

The rearrangement joins TRBV5-4 to TRBJ2-7; D is unclear. The CDR3 contains 16 residues. Germline V gives CDR1 SGHNT, CDR2 YYREEE (reference sequence). Trimming removed 4 bases at V and 4 bases at J, with 21 bases between. In nucleotides, the CDR3 is TGTGCCAGCAGCCCCGATCTTCGCGGAGCGCCGTACGAGCAGTACTTC. Protein product: CASSPDLRGAPYEQYF.

The gene calls are TRBV15 and TRBJ1-4; D uncertain. Per germline, CDR1 LNHNV and CDR2 YYDKDF (reference sequence). Trimming left V 1 base short and J 4 bases short, with 13 bases between. This CDR3 has 16 residues. This CDR3 reads CATSRVSSGNNEKLFF. Here the CDR3 DNA reads TGTGCCACCAGCAGAGTCTCGTCGGGAAATAATGAAAAACTGTTTTTT.

V usage is TRBV7-9 and J usage is TRBJ1-2, with D possibly matching TRBD1 (5 bases). The V end was cut by 5 bases, the J end by 4 bases, with 14 bases between. CDR3 size: 14 residues. The germline V gene encodes CDR1 SEHNR and CDR2 FQNEAQ (reference sequence). The CDR3 spells CASSTGRFLYGYTF. The CDR3 nucleotides are TGTGCCAGCAGCACGGGACGGTTCCTCTATGGCTACACCTTC.

The chain employs TRBV27 and TRBJ1-2; D is unresolved. There are 13 residues in the CDR3. The V end was cut by 6 bases, the J end by 8 bases, with 16 bases between. The germline CDR1 and CDR2 sequences are MNHEY and SMNVEV (reference sequence). Here the CDR3 reads CASRRATSWGYTF. CDR3 in DNA: TGTGCCAGCAGACGCGCGACTTCATGGGGCTACACCTTC.

This sequence joins TRBV6-1 and TRBJ1-5; D call uncertain. CDR3 size: 13 residues. CDR1 is MNHNS, CDR2 SASEGT, per germline. V was cut by 5 bases and J by 5 bases, with 10 bases left in between. CDR3 region: CASSPWTDQPQHF. CDR3 nucleotide sequence: TGTGCCAGCAGTCCCTGGACTGATCAGCCCCAGCATTTT.

The chain links TRBV5-6 to TRBJ2-2; D gene ambiguous. The CDR3 has 13 amino acids. V was clipped by 3 bases and J by 5 bases, with 8 bases between them. Looked up from germline, CDR1 is SGHDT and CDR2 is YYEEEE. Here the CDR3 reads CASSWSGTGELFF. As DNA, the CDR3 is TGTGCCAGCAGCTGGAGTGGGACCGGGGAGCTGTTTTTT.

The chain couples TRBV5-1 to TRBJ2-1; 13 bases match TRBD2. In germline, CDR1 is SGHRS, CDR2 YFSETQ. After removal of 4 bases from V and 6 bases from J, the junction contained 4 bases not matched to a gene. The CDR3 is 15 amino acids. Here the CDR3 reads CASSLLAGGINEQFF. The CDR3, as DNA: TGCGCCAGCAGCCTACTAGCGGGAGGGATCAATGAGCAGTTCTTC.

The gene calls are TRBV10-3 and TRBJ2-3; 11 bases align to TRBD2. The CDR3 is 16 amino acids. V shed 2 bases and J 2 bases; nucleotides not matched to a gene: 3. Germline V gene sequence: CDR1 ENHRY, CDR2 SYGVKD. CDR3 sequence reads: CAISEPSGGYTDTQYF. The CDR3 coding sequence is TGTGCCATCAGTGAGCCTAGCGGGGGGTACACAGATACGCAGTATTTT.

The chain has TRBV4-2 and TRBJ1-3, with D uncertain. With 1 base removed from V and 2 bases from J, the gap between germline ends came to 9 bases. The CDR3 is made up of 15 amino acids. Germline lookup yields CDR1 LGHNA and CDR2 YNFKEQ. The DNA of the CDR3 is TGTGCCAGCAGCCAAGTAGGAATGGCTGGAAACACCATATATTTT. Translated: CASSQVGMAGNTIYF.

The chain links TRBV23-1 to TRBJ2-7, with 8 bases lining up with TRBD2. Being an ORF, TRBV23-1 has a function that is uncertain. The CDR3 is made up of 14 amino acids. V lost 7 bases and J lost 5; bases outside the gene matches: 10. CDR3 DNA sequence: TGCGCCAGCACTCCCGGGAGGGTTCTCCACGAGCAGTACTTC. This translates into CASTPGRVLHEQYF.

This chain uses TRBV6-1 with TRBJ2-7; D gene uncertain. This CDR3 contains 14 residues. V was shortened by 0 bases and J by 2 bases, with 8 bases between the two germline ends. Germline V CDR1 and CDR2: MNHNS, SASEGT. The CDR3 nucleotides are TGTGCCAGCAGTGAAGCAGGGATTACCTACGAGCAGTACTTC. Translated: CASSEAGITYEQYF.

The chain joins TRBV28 to TRBJ1-2, with D hard to call. V shed 8 bases and J shed 8 bases, with 15 bases lying between them. The CDR3 consists of 12 residues. Germline V CDR1 and CDR2: MDHEN, SYDVKM. The CDR3 DNA sequence: TGTGCCAGCGCAAATCAGGTGGGGGGCTACACCTTC. This sequence encodes CASANQVGGYTF.

This clone has just one count. The chain couples TRBV2 to TRBJ2-5; D is undetermined. CDR1 is SNHLY, CDR2 FYNNEI, per germline. V lost 1 base and J 6 bases, leaving 12 bases between the germline ends. The CDR3 is 14 residues long. For the CDR3, the DNA is TGTGCCAGCAGTGAAGGGGTAGCTTGGCAGACCCAGTACTTC. Amino acids: CASSEGVAWQTQYF.

The rearrangement joins TRBV9 to TRBJ2-5, with 13 bases lining up with TRBD2. Germline CDR1 is SGDLS and CDR2 is YYNGEE. The CDR3 loop spans 15 amino acids. Losses at the gene ends were 7 bases for V and 1 base for J; bases not matched to a gene: 4. This CDR3 reads CASGGLAGSQETQYF. In nucleotides, the CDR3 is TGTGCCAGCGGGGGACTAGCGGGATCCCAAGAGACCCAGTACTTC.

V is TRBV28 and J is TRBJ2-1; D is possibly TRBD2 (5 bases). This CDR3 is 14 amino acids long. V lost 4 bases and J lost 1, with 8 bases in between. Germline V lookup: CDR1 MDHEN, CDR2 SYDVKM. The CDR3 sequence: CASSSERSYNEQFF. Written as DNA, the CDR3 is TGTGCCAGCAGTTCCGAGCGGTCCTACAATGAGCAGTTCTTC.